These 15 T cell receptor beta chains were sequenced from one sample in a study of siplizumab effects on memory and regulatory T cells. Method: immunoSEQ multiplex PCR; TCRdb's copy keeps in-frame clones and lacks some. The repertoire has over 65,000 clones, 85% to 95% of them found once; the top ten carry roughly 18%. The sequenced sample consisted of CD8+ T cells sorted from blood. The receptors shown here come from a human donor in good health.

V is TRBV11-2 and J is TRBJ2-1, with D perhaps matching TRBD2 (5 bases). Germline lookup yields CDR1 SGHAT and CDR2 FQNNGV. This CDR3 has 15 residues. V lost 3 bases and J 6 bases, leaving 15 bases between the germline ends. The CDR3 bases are TGTGCCAGCAGCTTTCTATTTTCGGGAAGCAATGAGCAGTTCTTC. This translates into CASSFLFSGSNEQFF.

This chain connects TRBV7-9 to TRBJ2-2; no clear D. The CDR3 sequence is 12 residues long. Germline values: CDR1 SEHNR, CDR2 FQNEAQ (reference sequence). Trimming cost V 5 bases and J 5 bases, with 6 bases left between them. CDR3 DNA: TGTGCCAGCAGCCTAGTTACCGGGGAGCTGTTTTTT. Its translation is CASSLVTGELFF. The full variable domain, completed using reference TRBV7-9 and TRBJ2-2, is DTGVSQNPRHKITKRGQNVTFRCDPISEHNRLYWYRQTLGQGPEFLTYFQNEAQLEKSRLLSDRFSAERPKGSFSTLEIQRTEQGDSAMYLCASSLVTGELFFGEGSRLTVL.

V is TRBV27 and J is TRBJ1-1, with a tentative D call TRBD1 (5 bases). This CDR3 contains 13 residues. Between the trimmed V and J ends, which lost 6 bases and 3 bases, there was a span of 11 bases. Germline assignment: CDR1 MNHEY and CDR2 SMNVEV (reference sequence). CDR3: CASSLEGDTEAFF. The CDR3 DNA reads TGTGCCAGCAGCTTAGAAGGGGACACTGAAGCTTTCTTT.

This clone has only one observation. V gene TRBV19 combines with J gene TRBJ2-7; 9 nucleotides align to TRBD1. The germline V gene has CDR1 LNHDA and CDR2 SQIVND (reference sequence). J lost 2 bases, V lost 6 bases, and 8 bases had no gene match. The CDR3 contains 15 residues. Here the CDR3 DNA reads TGTGCCAGTAGGGTGACAGGGGGTGAGACCTACGAGCAGTACTTC. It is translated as CASRVTGGETYEQYF.

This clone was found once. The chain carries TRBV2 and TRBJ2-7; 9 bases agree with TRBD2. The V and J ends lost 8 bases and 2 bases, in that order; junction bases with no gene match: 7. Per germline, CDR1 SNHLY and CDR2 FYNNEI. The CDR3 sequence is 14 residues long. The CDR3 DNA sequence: TGTGCCAGCGGGGCTAGCGGGACCGCCTACGAGCAGTACTTC. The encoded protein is CASGASGTAYEQYF.

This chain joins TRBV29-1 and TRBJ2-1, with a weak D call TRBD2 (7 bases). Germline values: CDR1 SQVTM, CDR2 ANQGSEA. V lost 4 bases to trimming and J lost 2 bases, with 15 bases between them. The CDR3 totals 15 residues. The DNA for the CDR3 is TGCAGCGTTGTGGAGAGGGGGAGGGCCTACAATGAGCAGTTCTTC. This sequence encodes CSVVERGRAYNEQFF.

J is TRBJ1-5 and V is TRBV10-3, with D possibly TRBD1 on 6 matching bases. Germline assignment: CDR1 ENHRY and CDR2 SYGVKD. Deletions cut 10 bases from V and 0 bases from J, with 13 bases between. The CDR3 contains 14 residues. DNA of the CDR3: TGTGCCACCCAGGGGCCGGATAGCAATCAGCCCCAGCATTTT. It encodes CATQGPDSNQPQHF.

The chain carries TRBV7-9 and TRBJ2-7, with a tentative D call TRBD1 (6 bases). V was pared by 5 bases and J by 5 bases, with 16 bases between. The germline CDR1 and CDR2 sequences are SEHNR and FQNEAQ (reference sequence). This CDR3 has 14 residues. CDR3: CASSAGTSPNEQYF. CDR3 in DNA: TGTGCCAGCAGCGCCGGGACATCACCAAACGAGCAGTACTTC.

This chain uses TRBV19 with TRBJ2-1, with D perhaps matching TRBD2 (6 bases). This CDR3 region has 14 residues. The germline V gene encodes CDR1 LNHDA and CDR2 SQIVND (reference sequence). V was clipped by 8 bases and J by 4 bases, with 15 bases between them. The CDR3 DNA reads TGTGCCAGTGGAACGGGAGCTCGGTACAATGAGCAGTTCTTC. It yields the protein CASGTGARYNEQFF.

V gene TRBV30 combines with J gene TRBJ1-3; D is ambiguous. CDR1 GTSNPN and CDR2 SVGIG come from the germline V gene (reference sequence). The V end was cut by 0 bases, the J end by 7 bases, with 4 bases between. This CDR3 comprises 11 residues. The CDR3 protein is CAWSVGNTIYF. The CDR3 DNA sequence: TGTGCCTGGAGTGTAGGCAACACCATATATTTT.

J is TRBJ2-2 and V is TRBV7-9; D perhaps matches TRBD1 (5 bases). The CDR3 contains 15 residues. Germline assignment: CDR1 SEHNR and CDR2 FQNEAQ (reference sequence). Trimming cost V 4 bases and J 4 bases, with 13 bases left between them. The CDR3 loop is CASSYQGSGTGELFF. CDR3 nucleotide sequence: TGTGCCAGCAGCTATCAGGGATCAGGCACCGGGGAGCTGTTTTTT.

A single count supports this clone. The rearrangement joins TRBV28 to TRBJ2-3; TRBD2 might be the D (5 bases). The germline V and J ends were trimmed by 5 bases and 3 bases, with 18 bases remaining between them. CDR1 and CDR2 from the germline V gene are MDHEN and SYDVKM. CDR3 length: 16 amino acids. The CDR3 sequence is CASSPILSVWTDTQYF. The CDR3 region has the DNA TGTGCCAGCAGTCCTATCCTTAGCGTTTGGACAGATACGCAGTATTTT.

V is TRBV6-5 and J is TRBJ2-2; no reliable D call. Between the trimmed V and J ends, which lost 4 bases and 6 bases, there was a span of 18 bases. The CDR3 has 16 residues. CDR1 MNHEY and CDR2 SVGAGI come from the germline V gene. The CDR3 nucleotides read TGTGCCAGCAGTTCAACCTGGCAGTCCACCCCCGGGGAGCTGTTTTTT. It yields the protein CASSSTWQSTPGELFF.

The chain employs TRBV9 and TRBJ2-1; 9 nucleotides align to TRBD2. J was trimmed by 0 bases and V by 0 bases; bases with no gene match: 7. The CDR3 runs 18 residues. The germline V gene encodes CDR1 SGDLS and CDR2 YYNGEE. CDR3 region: CASSVDRASGISYNEQFF. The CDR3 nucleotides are TGTGCCAGCAGCGTAGATCGGGCTAGCGGGATCTCCTACAATGAGCAGTTCTTC.

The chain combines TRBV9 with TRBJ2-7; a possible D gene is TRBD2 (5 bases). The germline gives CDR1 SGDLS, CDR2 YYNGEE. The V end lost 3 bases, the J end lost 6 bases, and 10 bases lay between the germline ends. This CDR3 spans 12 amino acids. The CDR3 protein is CASSASGGEQYF. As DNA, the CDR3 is TGTGCCAGCAGCGCGAGTGGAGGCGAGCAGTACTTC.